Below, 24 T cell receptor beta chains from the same sample are listed, as sequenced in a study of cytomegalovirus exposure and HLA in healthy donors. Primers included in the PCR were 60 Vbeta and 13 Jbeta primers. Some clones are missing from TCRdb's copy, which holds only in-frame ones; the method was immunoSEQ multiplex PCR. The sample records about 120,000 clones, around 81% being singletons. Sequencing was done on a sample of PBMCs. The receptors derive from a woman in her thirties or forties in good health and CMV-seronegative.

CDR3 DNA sequence: TGTGCCAGCAGTCCCCTAAGCACAGATACGCAGTATTTT. Protein sequence: CASSPLSTDTQYF. The chain combines TRBV28 with TRBJ2-3; D gene uncertain. Germline V CDR1 and CDR2: MDHEN, SYDVKM. The germline V and J ends were trimmed by 5 bases and 0 bases, with 6 bases remaining between them. This CDR3 comprises 13 residues.

The genes are TRBV27 and TRBJ2-7; D is uncertain. Trimming left V 2 bases short and J 6 bases short, with 20 bases between. The CDR3 extends over 16 amino acids. Germline lookup yields CDR1 MNHEY and CDR2 SMNVEV (reference sequence). The CDR3 here is CASSLIFQAQLAEQYF. The DNA for the CDR3 is TGTGCCAGCAGTTTAATCTTCCAGGCTCAGCTGGCCGAGCAGTACTTC.

The V call is TRBV7-2, the J call TRBJ2-7; D remains ambiguous. This CDR3 contains 12 residues. Germline lookup yields CDR1 SGHTA and CDR2 FQGNSA. Trimming left V 2 bases short and J 6 bases short, with 8 bases between. DNA of the CDR3: TGTGCCAGCAGCTTACTGGGCTCCGAGCAGTACTTC. As protein: CASSLLGSEQYF. Combining the CDR3 with reference TRBV7-2 and TRBJ2-7 gives the whole variable domain GAGVSQSPSNKVTEKGKDVELRCDPISGHTALYWYRQSLGQGLEFLIYFQGNSAPDKSGLPSDRFSAERTGGSVSTLTIQRTQQEDSAVYLCASSLLGSEQYFGPGTRLTVT.

The rearrangement links TRBV5-6 to TRBJ1-1; D unclear. The CDR3 extends over 13 amino acids. The germline CDR1 and CDR2 sequences are SGHDT and YYEEEE. Trimming removed 0 bases from V and 0 bases from J, with 3 bases in between. The CDR3 DNA sequence: TGTGCCAGCAGCTTGGACTTGAACACTGAAGCTTTCTTT. As protein: CASSLDLNTEAFF. The full variable domain, completed using reference TRBV5-6 and TRBJ1-1, is DAGVTQSPTHLIKTRGQQVTLRCSPKSGHDTVSWYQQALGQGPQFIFQYYEEEERQRGNFPDRFSGHQFPNYSSELNVNALLLGDSALYLCASSLDLNTEAFFGQGTRLTVV.

This chain uses TRBV27 with TRBJ2-7, with D possibly being TRBD2 (6 bases). The germline V gene has CDR1 MNHEY and CDR2 SMNVEV (reference sequence). Trimming removed 0 bases from V and 1 base from J, with 13 bases in between. This CDR3 has 16 amino acids. DNA of the CDR3: TGTGCCAGCAGTTTATCTCGCGGGACGGTATCCTACGAGCAGTACTTC. Translated: CASSLSRGTVSYEQYF.

V gene TRBV7-3 combines with J gene TRBJ1-3; D gene ambiguous. CDR1 is SGHTA and CDR2 is FQGTGA in the germline V gene. Trimming removed 2 bases from V and 0 bases from J, with 11 bases in between. This CDR3 contains 16 residues. The CDR3 DNA sequence: TGTGCCAGCAGCTTACTCCCGGTTAGCTCTGGAAACACCATATATTTT. Its translation: CASSLLPVSSGNTIYF.

The gene calls are TRBV27 and TRBJ2-3, with a possible D match to TRBD1 (6 bases). Germline lookup yields CDR1 MNHEY and CDR2 SMNVEV (reference sequence). This CDR3 comprises 13 residues. V was pared by 4 bases and J by 7 bases, with 12 bases between. CDR3 DNA sequence: TGTGCCAGCAGTTATCAGGGGTTCAATACGCAGTATTTT. As protein: CASSYQGFNTQYF.

The chain carries TRBV30 and TRBJ1-2; D is unresolved. Trimming took off 3 bases at V and 2 bases at J, with 4 bases between the two ends. CDR3 length: 11 residues. Germline CDR1 reads GTSNPN; CDR2 reads SVGIG (reference sequence). The CDR3 spells CAWSPNYGYTF. CDR3 bases: TGTGCCTGGAGCCCGAACTATGGCTACACCTTC.

The chain employs TRBV14 and TRBJ1-1; D remains ambiguous. The CDR3 is 15 residues long. Trimming cost V 4 bases and J 1 base, with 13 bases left between them. Per the germline V gene, CDR1 is SGHDN and CDR2 is FVKESK. The CDR3 protein is CASSLFREANTEAFF. CDR3 DNA: TGTGCCAGCAGCCTCTTCCGTGAGGCGAACACTGAAGCTTTCTTT.

The chain combines TRBV7-9 with TRBJ1-2; possibly TRBD1 for D (5 bases). Germline lookup yields CDR1 SEHNR and CDR2 FQNEAQ (reference sequence). Trimming stripped 1 base from V and 1 base from J, with 13 bases between. The CDR3 is made up of 16 amino acids. The CDR3 protein is CASSLDVGRVNYGYTF. CDR3 coding DNA: TGTGCCAGCAGCTTAGATGTTGGCAGGGTTAACTATGGCTACACCTTC.

The J gene is TRBJ1-1, the V gene TRBV5-6, with TRBD1 matching over 7 bases. The germline V gene has CDR1 SGHDT and CDR2 YYEEEE. The CDR3 extends over 13 amino acids. V shed 1 base, J shed 5 bases, and the junction held 2 bases outside the gene matches. CDR3 DNA: TGTGCCAGCAGCTTGCAACAGGGGACTGAAGCTTTCTTT. This gives the protein CASSLQQGTEAFF.

This clone was seen only once. The gene calls are TRBV11-2 and TRBJ2-3, with 7 positions matching TRBD2. Unmatched junction bases numbered 7, after V lost 4 bases and J lost 0 bases. The CDR3 spans 16 residues. CDR1 is SGHAT and CDR2 is FQNNGV in the germline V gene. This CDR3 reads CASSSLLAASTDTQYF. The CDR3 coding sequence is TGTGCCAGCAGCTCTCTCCTAGCGGCTAGCACAGATACGCAGTATTTT.

This clone has at least ten counts. The V gene is TRBV4-3, the J gene TRBJ2-2, with 8 bases fitting TRBD1. The V gene end was trimmed by 1 base and the J gene end by 7 bases; junction bases not matched to a gene: 14. CDR1 LGHNA and CDR2 YSLEER come from the germline V gene. CDR3 size: 18 residues. In DNA form, the CDR3 reads TGCGCCAGCAGCCAAGGGGCCTCAGGGGGCGGACGTGTCGGGGAGCTGTTTTTT. It yields the protein CASSQGASGGGRVGELFF.

CDR3 sequence: CASRSAGGIEQFF. The CDR3 DNA is TGTGCCAGCAGATCGGCAGGAGGGATAGAGCAGTTCTTC. The rearrangement joins TRBV6-5 to TRBJ2-1; TRBD2 might be the D (6 bases). The CDR3 covers 13 residues. In germline, CDR1 is MNHEY, CDR2 SVGAGI. V shed 6 bases and J shed 10 bases, with 16 bases lying between them.

This clone was seen a few times. This chain's CDR3 is CATSPRENTGELFF. CDR3 DNA sequence: TGTGCCACCTCCCCCAGGGAGAACACCGGGGAGCTGTTTTTT. The chain joins TRBV2 to TRBJ2-2, with a tentative D call TRBD1 (5 bases). CDR1 and CDR2 (germline): SNHLY, FYNNEI. The V end lost 10 bases, the J end lost 1 base, and 13 bases lay between the germline ends. This CDR3 contains 14 residues.

The chain employs TRBV7-6 and TRBJ1-4; D is perhaps TRBD1 (5 bases). There are 17 residues in the CDR3. The V gene lost 2 bases and the J gene lost 2 bases, with 15 bases spanning the gap. CDR1 is SGHVS, CDR2 FNYEAQ, per germline. In nucleotides, the CDR3 is TGTGCCAGCAGCTTACGATCCGGGGGAAGCACTAATGAAAAACTGTTTTTT. Protein sequence: CASSLRSGGSTNEKLFF. The variable domain in full, with the rest retrieved from reference TRBV7-6 and TRBJ1-4, is GAGVSQSPRYKVTKRGQDVALRCDPISGHVSLYWYRQALGQGPEFLTYFNYEAQQDKSGLPNDRFSAERPEGSISTLTIQRTEQRDSAMYRCASSLRSGGSTNEKLFFGSGTQLSVL.

J is TRBJ2-2 and V is TRBV27, with D possibly TRBD2 on 6 matching bases. The CDR3 spans 17 residues. Between the trimmed V and J ends, which lost 2 bases and 0 bases, there was a span of 13 bases. Germline CDR1 MNHEY, CDR2 SMNVEV (reference sequence). CDR3 region: CASSLGVGGPNTGELFF. In nucleotides, the CDR3 is TGTGCCAGCAGTTTAGGGGTGGGAGGCCCGAACACCGGGGAGCTGTTTTTT.

J is TRBJ2-1 and V is TRBV9, with 9 positions matching TRBD1. The CDR3 sequence is 17 residues long. Germline-derived CDR1 and CDR2 are SGDLS and YYNGEE. V dropped 0 bases and J dropped 3; count of bases not matched to a gene: 7. CDR3: CASSVALDRGGYNEQFF. For the CDR3, the DNA is TGTGCCAGCAGCGTAGCCCTGGACAGGGGAGGCTACAATGAGCAGTTCTTC.

The chain joins TRBV19 to TRBJ2-2; 8 nucleotides match TRBD1. The V gene end was trimmed by 5 bases and the J gene end by 4 bases; junction bases not matched to a gene: 12. This CDR3 contains 17 residues. Germline V gives CDR1 LNHDA, CDR2 SQIVND (reference sequence). CDR3 DNA: TGTGCCAGTAGTCCACTGACAGGGGCGTTTGGCACCGGGGAGCTGTTTTTT. Translating it yields CASSPLTGAFGTGELFF.

CDR3 amino acids: CASSLVQDNTEAFF. The CDR3 coding sequence is TGTGCCAGCAGCTTAGTCCAGGATAACACTGAAGCTTTCTTT. The chain carries TRBV13 and TRBJ1-1; D is uncertain. This CDR3 spans 14 amino acids. The germline V gene encodes CDR1 PRHDT and CDR2 FYEKMQ (reference sequence). The V and J ends lost 1 base and 2 bases respectively, with 8 bases between them.

This chain connects TRBV9 to TRBJ1-4; D possibly corresponds to TRBD1 (6 bases). The V gene's germline CDR1 is SGDLS and CDR2 YYNGEE. The V gene lost 4 bases and the J gene lost 8 bases, with 18 bases spanning the gap. The CDR3 sequence is 15 residues long. The CDR3 DNA sequence: TGTGCCAGCAGCTCACGGGACAACCCAAGCGAAAAACTGTTTTTT. Translation gives CASSSRDNPSEKLFF.

The rearrangement uses TRBV2 and TRBJ1-6; tentative D call: TRBD1 (6 bases). The V end lost 6 bases, the J end lost 7 bases, and 25 bases lay between the germline ends. Germline values: CDR1 SNHLY, CDR2 FYNNEI. The CDR3 loop spans 18 amino acids. CDR3 region: CASSTPQGRYKGNSPLHF. The CDR3 DNA sequence: TGTGCCAGCAGCACCCCACAGGGAAGGTATAAAGGAAATTCACCCCTCCACTTT.

The chain has TRBV6-1 and TRBJ1-2; possible D gene TRBD1, 5 bases. Germline-derived CDR1 and CDR2 are MNHNS and SASEGT. The CDR3 covers 16 residues. V shed 2 bases and J shed 2 bases, with 15 bases lying between them. The CDR3 region is CASSESVGGPNYGYTF. As DNA, the CDR3 is TGTGCCAGCAGTGAATCGGTGGGGGGACCCAACTATGGCTACACCTTC.

The V call is TRBV11-2, the J call TRBJ2-3; D gene uncertain. V lost 6 bases to trimming and J lost 6 bases, with 7 bases between them. This CDR3 region has 11 residues. Germline V gives CDR1 SGHAT, CDR2 FQNNGV. The CDR3 region is CASSVMDTQYF. Here the CDR3 DNA reads TGTGCCAGCAGTGTAATGGATACGCAGTATTTT.